This TCR beta chain was profiled in a study of patients and donors after allogeneic stem cell transplantation. One entry per CDR3 protein, called by TCRdb with MiXCR from the RT-PCR reads. The table records hundreds of thousands of distinct CDR3 sequences, under 20% of them present only once. In its sample, this clonotype was seen a few times. This CDR3 has 15 amino acids. The J segment lost 3 bases and the V segment lost 5 bases, leaving 8 bases of the junction unmatched. The germline V gene encodes CDR1 SEHNR and CDR2 FQNEAQ (reference sequence). This clonotype originated in a human donor who was either an allogeneic HSCT recipient or a stem cell or donor lymphocyte infusion donor (not recorded which). It is not recorded whose cells these are; they may come from a transplant donor. The V call is TRBV7-9, the J call TRBJ2-3; 7 bases line up with TRBD2. The material sequenced was blood, either unsorted or a sorted T cell fraction (not recorded which). The CDR3 coding sequence is TGTGCCAGCAGCCCCAGGACTAGGACGACAGATACGCAGTATTTT. Its protein is CASSPRTRTTDTQYF.